The present entry profiles one T cell receptor (beta chain) with its context. Its antigen is currently unknown. This record belongs to a study of shared clonotypes between healthy human individuals. Study overall: Researchers drew samples from a couple of women and three men aged 18 to 49.

Study-level findings and limits: It was anticipated that sequencing depth would influence how many clonotypes donors shared.

Looked up from germline, CDR1 is SGHDN and CDR2 is FVKESK. V was cut by 9 bases and J by 5 bases, with 15 bases left in between. There are 13 residues in the CDR3. Profiled with immunoSEQ multiplex PCR; TCRdb holds only in-frame clones, not every one. The sample holds 1.4 million to 1.5 million clones, around 97% seen once. The receptor comes from a man aged 25-45 years in good health. The sequenced sample consisted of naive CD4+ T cells sorted from blood. Subset reported: CD45RA+ positively selected. V gene TRBV14 combines with J gene TRBJ2-3; D remains ambiguous. The CDR3 nucleotides read TGTGCCAGTAACCGACGGGTCGTAGATACGCAGTATTTT. Protein sequence: CASNRRVVDTQYF.